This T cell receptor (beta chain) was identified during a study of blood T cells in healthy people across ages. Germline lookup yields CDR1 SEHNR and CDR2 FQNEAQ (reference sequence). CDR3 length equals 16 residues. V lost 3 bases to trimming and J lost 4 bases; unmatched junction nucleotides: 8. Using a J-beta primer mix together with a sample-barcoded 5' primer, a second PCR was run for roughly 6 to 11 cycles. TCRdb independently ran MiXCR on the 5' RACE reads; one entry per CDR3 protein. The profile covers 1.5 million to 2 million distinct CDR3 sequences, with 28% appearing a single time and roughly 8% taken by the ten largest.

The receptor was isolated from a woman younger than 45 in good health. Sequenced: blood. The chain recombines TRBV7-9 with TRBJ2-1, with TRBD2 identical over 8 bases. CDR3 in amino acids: CASSLGERELYNEQFF. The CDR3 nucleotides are TGTGCCAGCAGCTTGGGGGAGCGGGAGTTGTACAATGAGCAGTTCTTC.